A single sample is the source of the 27 T cell receptor beta chains below, sequenced in a study of OX40 agonist ivuxolimab in advanced cancers. Generated by immunoSEQ multiplex PCR, the TCRdb table keeps only in-frame clones and is missing some. The sample includes more than 35,000 clones, roughly 80% seen only once; the top ten take 15% to 20%. The sample here was CD4+ or CD8+ T cells sorted from blood, taken in a trial of the OX40 agonist ivuxolimab. The receptor source for this set is an adult with an advanced solid tumor such as melanoma, head and neck, liver or kidney cancer.

The count of this clone is one. The CDR3 spells CASSPGTRNEQYF. The CDR3 DNA reads TGTGCCAGCAGCCCCGGGACACGGAACGAGCAGTACTTC. This sequence joins TRBV7-2 and TRBJ2-7; tentative D call: TRBD1 (6 bases). This CDR3 is 13 amino acids long. With 5 bases removed from V and 5 bases from J, the gap between germline ends came to 13 bases. Germline CDR1 SGHTA, CDR2 FQGNSA.

With respect to this clone: One end of the junction varies from germline; a read error may be responsible. The gene calls are TRBV2 and TRBJ2-7; tentatively, D is TRBD1 (6 bases). This CDR3 is built from 14 residues. From germline, CDR1 is SNHLY and CDR2 FYNNEI. The DNA of the CDR3 is TGTGCCAGTAGTGACAGGTCCTCGACCTACGAGCAGTACTTC. Amino acids: CASSDRSSTYEQYF. The variable domain in full, completed from reference TRBV2 and TRBJ2-7, reads EPEVTQTPSHQVTQMGQEVILRCVPISNHLYFYWYRQILGQKVEFLVSFYNNEISEKSEIFDDQFSVERPDGSNFTLKIRSTKLEDSAMYFCASSDRSSTYEQYFGPGTRLTVT.

The chain employs TRBV4-2 and TRBJ2-7; D perhaps matches TRBD1 (5 bases). V was shortened by 0 bases and J by 2 bases, with 8 bases between the two germline ends. Germline CDR1 is LGHNA and CDR2 is YNFKEQ. This CDR3 spans 14 amino acids. CDR3: CASSQDGRAYEQYF. Here the CDR3 DNA reads TGTGCCAGCAGCCAAGATGGCAGGGCCTACGAGCAGTACTTC.

V is TRBV4-3 and J is TRBJ2-4; 11 positions agree with TRBD2. V lost 0 bases, J lost 11 bases, and 18 bases stayed unmatched. CDR1 LGHNA and CDR2 YSLEER come from the germline V gene. This CDR3 region has 19 residues. The CDR3 bases are TGCGCCAGCAGCCAAGATTTCAGTGGTACTAGCGGGGGCCTAAGGGTTCAGTACTTC. Its protein is CASSQDFSGTSGGLRVQYF.

The chain's CDR3 is CASSWGSPIEQYF. The DNA of the CDR3 is TGTGCCAGCAGTTGGGGGAGCCCCATCGAGCAGTACTTC. The V and J genes are TRBV2 and TRBJ2-7; either TRBD1 or TRBD2 may fit D (5 bases each). Germline V gene sequence: CDR1 SNHLY, CDR2 FYNNEI. The ends were cut back, 5 bases at V and 6 bases at J, with 14 bases in the middle. CDR3 length equals 13 residues.

This chain joins TRBV19 and TRBJ2-5; 13 nucleotides agree with TRBD2. The CDR3 has 15 residues. Trimming at V came to 4 bases and at J to 2 bases, leaving 1 base not matched to a gene. Germline values: CDR1 LNHDA, CDR2 SQIVND (reference sequence). This CDR3 is CASSKGLAGQETQYF. The CDR3 nucleotides are TGTGCCAGTAGTAAGGGACTAGCGGGACAAGAGACCCAGTACTTC.

The CDR3 sequence is CASSLIGQGASYTF. In nucleotides, the CDR3 is TGTGCCAGCAGTTTAATTGGACAGGGGGCAAGCTACACCTTC. The chain couples TRBV27 to TRBJ1-2; TRBD1 aligns across 11 bases. This CDR3 region has 14 residues. Trimming cost V 2 bases and J 9 bases; bases outside gene matches: 5. Germline CDR1 MNHEY, CDR2 SMNVEV (reference sequence).

This clone appeared once. This chain joins TRBV5-4 and TRBJ1-1; D ambiguous. This CDR3 is 14 amino acids long. V shed 2 bases and J shed 1 base, with 9 bases lying between them. The germline V gene has CDR1 SGHNT and CDR2 YYREEE (reference sequence). This CDR3 is CASSFGGPNTEAFF. In DNA form, the CDR3 reads TGTGCCAGCAGCTTCGGAGGGCCGAACACTGAAGCTTTCTTT.

The chain is built from TRBV29-1 and TRBJ2-7; 9 nucleotides agree with TRBD2. The V and J ends lost 6 bases and 2 bases, in that order; junction bases with no gene match: 8. The CDR3 spans 14 residues. Looked up from germline, CDR1 is SQVTM and CDR2 is ANQGSEA. CDR3 nucleotides: TGCAGCGTCTCCGGACTAGCGAGTACCTACGAGCAGTACTTC. Translated, it gives CSVSGLASTYEQYF.

The rearrangement uses TRBV29-1 and TRBJ2-7, with D perhaps assigned TRBD1 or TRBD2 (5 bases each). The length of the CDR3 is 12 residues. The V gene lost 7 bases and the J gene lost 3 bases, with 13 bases spanning the gap. CDR1 is SQVTM and CDR2 is ANQGSEA in the germline V gene. The CDR3 DNA is TGCAGCGCCGAGGGGCAGTTCTACGAGCAGTACTTC. This encodes CSAEGQFYEQYF.

CDR3 amino acids: CASTGNTIYF. CDR3 sequence (DNA): TGTGCCAGCACCGGAAACACCATATATTTT. The V call is TRBV7-9, the J call TRBJ1-3, with D unresolved. This CDR3 spans 10 amino acids. Germline-derived CDR1 and CDR2 are SEHNR and FQNEAQ (reference sequence). V lost 7 bases and J lost 4, with 2 bases in between. The full variable domain, rest sourced from reference TRBV7-9 and TRBJ1-3, is DTGVSQNPRHKITKRGQNVTFRCDPISEHNRLYWYRQTLGQGPEFLTYFQNEAQLEKSRLLSDRFSAERPKGSFSTLEIQRTEQGDSAMYLCASTGNTIYFGEGSWLTVV.

This chain connects TRBV19 to TRBJ2-1; 10 positions agree with TRBD2. The CDR3 totals 15 residues. Germline V lookup: CDR1 LNHDA, CDR2 SQIVND (reference sequence). V was clipped by 4 bases and J by 4 bases; unmatched bases: 4. The DNA of the CDR3 is TGTGCCAGTAGTACCCGGACTAGCGGTTACAATGAGCAGTTCTTC. It is translated as CASSTRTSGYNEQFF. The variable domain in full, completed from reference TRBV19 and TRBJ2-1, reads DGGITQSPKYLFRKEGQNVTLSCEQNLNHDAMYWYRQDPGQGLRLIYYSQIVNDFQKGDIAEGYSVSREKKESFPLTVTSAQKNPTAFYLCASSTRTSGYNEQFFGPGTRLTVL.

The count of this clone is one. The V call is TRBV11-2, the J call TRBJ2-1, with a possible D match to TRBD2 (6 bases). The germline gives CDR1 SGHAT, CDR2 FQNNGV. Deletions cut 5 bases from V and 4 bases from J, with 12 bases between. There are 14 residues in the CDR3. The CDR3 here is CASSPRGTYNEQFF. CDR3 DNA sequence: TGTGCCAGCAGCCCCCGAGGGACTTACAATGAGCAGTTCTTC. Full variable domain (remainder filled in from reference TRBV11-2 and TRBJ2-1): EAGVAQSPRYKIIEKRQSVAFWCNPISGHATLYWYQQILGQGPKLLIQFQNNGVVDDSQLPKDRFSAERLKGVDSTLKIQPAKLEDSAVYLCASSPRGTYNEQFFGPGTRLTVL.

This clone came up a few times. Given a much more abundant clone one base away, this may be a read error. V gene TRBV28 combines with J gene TRBJ1-1; D not resolved. The CDR3 loop spans 12 amino acids. Germline V gene data show CDR1 as MDHEN and CDR2 as SYDVKM. Trimming shortened V by 3 bases and J by 2 bases, and 4 bases separated the two germline ends. For the CDR3, the DNA is TGTGCCAGCAGTTTGGGAAACACTGAAGCTTTCTTT. This codes for CASSLGNTEAFF.

The chain has TRBV11-3 and TRBJ2-2, with D uncertain. This CDR3 has 14 amino acids. The V gene lost 0 bases and the J gene lost 1 base, with 3 bases spanning the gap. Germline CDR1 SGHNT, CDR2 YENEEA. CDR3 sequence: CASSLDRNTGELFF. CDR3 DNA sequence: TGTGCCAGCAGCTTAGACAGGAACACCGGGGAGCTGTTTTTT.

The rearrangement links TRBV21-1 to TRBJ1-5. TRBV21-1 is a recognized pseudogene. There are 17 residues in the CDR3. CDR3 nucleotide sequence: TGTGCCAGCGGCGGGGAGGGTACGACATATAGCAATCAGCCCCAGCATTTT. It is translated as CASGGEGTTYSNQPQHF.

This chain joins TRBV13 and TRBJ1-6; D not resolved. Germline CDR1 PRHDT, CDR2 FYEKMQ (reference sequence). V was shortened by 5 bases and J by 5 bases, with 4 bases between the two germline ends. The CDR3 is 12 amino acids. CDR3 sequence: CASSKDNSPLHF. CDR3 sequence (DNA): TGTGCCAGCAGCAAGGATAATTCACCCCTCCACTTT.

This chain joins TRBV19 and TRBJ2-7; TRBD2 matches 14 bases. The germline V gene has CDR1 LNHDA and CDR2 SQIVND (reference sequence). V trimming: 5 bases; J trimming: 3 bases; junction bases outside the gene matches: 3. The CDR3 runs 15 residues. The CDR3 reads CASSPGTSGSYEQYF. For the CDR3, the DNA is TGTGCCAGTAGTCCCGGGACTAGCGGGAGCTACGAGCAGTACTTC.

This chain connects TRBV5-4 to TRBJ2-1, with 9 bases lining up with TRBD2. The J segment lost 8 bases and the V segment lost 4 bases, leaving 13 bases of the junction unmatched. CDR1 is SGHNT and CDR2 is YYREEE in the germline V gene (reference sequence). The CDR3 has 16 residues. The CDR3 here is CASSMTSGLPGDEQFF. CDR3 sequence (DNA): TGTGCCAGCAGCATGACTAGCGGATTACCCGGGGATGAGCAGTTCTTC.

This chain joins TRBV29-1 and TRBJ1-4, with D perhaps TRBD1 (5 bases). V was pared by 3 bases and J by 8 bases, with 13 bases between. Per the germline V gene, CDR1 is SQVTM and CDR2 is ANQGSEA. The CDR3 totals 13 residues. The CDR3 coding sequence is TGCAGCGTTGAGTCAGGACATAAAGAAAAACTGTTTTTT. This codes for CSVESGHKEKLFF.

As concerns this clone: The conserved phenylalanine or tryptophan is not found at the CDR3 terminus, so this likely reflects a read error. The chain couples TRBV28 to TRBJ1-1; D gene uncertain. Trimming took off 3 bases at V and 1 base at J, with 3 bases between the two ends. Germline V gene sequence: CDR1 MDHEN, CDR2 SYDVKM. The CDR3 contains 12 residues. DNA for the CDR3: TGTGCCAGCAGTTTTTGGAACACTGAAGCTTTCCTT. Its translation: CASSFWNTEAFL.

This clone was picked up one time. This chain links TRBV7-4 with TRBJ1-5; D gene uncertain. This CDR3 has 18 amino acids. Trimming shortened V by 5 bases and J by 0 bases, and 20 bases separated the two germline ends. Germline V CDR1 and CDR2: SGHVT, SQSDAQ. The CDR3 nucleotides are TGTGCCAGCAGCCAGGACGTTGGGAGTCCGTATAGCAATCAGCCCCAGCATTTT. It encodes CASSQDVGSPYSNQPQHF. Supplemented by reference TRBV7-4 and TRBJ1-5, the full variable domain reads GAGVSQSPRYKVAKRGRDVALRCDSISGHVTLYWYRQTLGQGSEVLTYSQSDAQRDKSGRPSGRFSAERPERSVSTLKIQRTEQGDSAVYLCASSQDVGSPYSNQPQHFGDGTRLSIL.

The chain joins TRBV5-5 to TRBJ2-1; possible D gene TRBD2, 5 bases. Germline CDR1 SGHKS, CDR2 YYEKEE (reference sequence). The length of the CDR3 is 15 residues. Trimming took 4 bases from V and 2 from J, leaving 13 bases between them. CDR3 amino acids: CASSPRAVAYNEQFF. CDR3 nucleotides: TGTGCCAGCAGCCCGCGGGCTGTTGCCTACAATGAGCAGTTCTTC.

This clone was observed once. The V gene is TRBV11-3, the J gene TRBJ2-5; TRBD2 aligns across 9 bases. Trimming removed 0 bases from V and 0 bases from J; junction bases left unmatched: 5. Germline lookup yields CDR1 SGHNT and CDR2 YENEEA. CDR3 length: 17 residues. This CDR3 reads CASSLDGLAGYQETQYF. For the CDR3, the DNA is TGTGCCAGCAGCTTAGACGGTCTAGCGGGGTACCAAGAGACCCAGTACTTC.

J is TRBJ2-7 and V is TRBV5-1, with D possibly being TRBD1 (5 bases). CDR3 size: 14 residues. Per the germline V gene, CDR1 is SGHRS and CDR2 is YFSETQ. V gave up 7 bases and J gave up 0 bases, with 14 bases separating them. The CDR3 here is CASGASDFSYEQYF. Here the CDR3 DNA reads TGCGCCAGCGGGGCAAGTGACTTCTCCTACGAGCAGTACTTC.

V is TRBV28 and J is TRBJ1-6, with 8 nucleotides matching TRBD1. The ends lost 5 bases at V and 6 bases at J; junction bases unmatched: 9. This CDR3 is 16 amino acids long. Germline CDR1 and CDR2: MDHEN and SYDVKM. The CDR3 spells CASSPGGMRSNSPLHF. The CDR3 coding sequence is TGTGCCAGCAGTCCAGGGGGCATGCGCTCTAATTCACCCCTCCACTTT. Looking up the rest from reference TRBV28 and TRBJ1-6 gives the full variable domain: DVKVTQSSRYLVKRTGEKVFLECVQDMDHENMFWYRQDPGLGLRLIYFSYDVKMKEKGDIPEGYSVSREKKERFSLILESASTNQTSMYLCASSPGGMRSNSPLHFGNGTRLTVT.

This clone was observed a few times. V is TRBV5-1 and J is TRBJ2-1, with 7 bases fitting TRBD1. Trimming cost V 7 bases and J 5 bases; bases outside gene matches: 12. This CDR3 region has 15 residues. The germline V gene encodes CDR1 SGHRS and CDR2 YFSETQ. CDR3 protein: CASDPGTDYDNEQFF. CDR3 nucleotides: TGCGCCAGCGACCCCGGGACAGACTACGACAATGAGCAGTTCTTC.